This entry lists 10 T cell receptor beta chains sequenced from one sample in a study of cytomegalovirus exposure and HLA in healthy donors. The PCR contained 60 Vbeta and 13 Jbeta primers. Clones were sequenced by immunoSEQ multiplex PCR, and TCRdb holds only the in-frame ones, with some missing. This sample carries roughly 180,000 clones, approximately 80% of them seen once, and the ten largest clones take about 4.4%. Sequenced input: PBMCs. Receptors originate from a woman aged 45-65 years in good health and CMV-seropositive.

This rearrangement joins TRBV10-3 to TRBJ2-2, with D possibly TRBD2 on 6 matching bases. The V end was cut by 8 bases, the J end by 4 bases, with 17 bases between. Germline V lookup: CDR1 ENHRY, CDR2 SYGVKD. The CDR3 length is 15 residues. As DNA, the CDR3 is TGTGCCATCGGATCGGGGGAGTCGGGCACCGGGGAGCTGTTTTTT. Protein product: CAIGSGESGTGELFF.

The J gene is TRBJ2-5, the V gene TRBV6-5; 13 nucleotides match TRBD2. The CDR3 sequence is 15 residues long. The junction had 4 bases not matched to a gene; V was cut back by 4 bases and J by 5 bases. Looked up from germline, CDR1 is MNHEY and CDR2 is SVGAGI. CDR3 DNA sequence: TGTGCCAGCAGTTCTGGACTAGCGGGAGACGAGACCCAGTACTTC. Translated: CASSSGLAGDETQYF.

This chain links TRBV28 with TRBJ1-2; possibly TRBD1 for D (6 bases). Germline V gene sequence: CDR1 MDHEN, CDR2 SYDVKM. The CDR3 has 12 residues. V dropped 10 bases and J dropped 3 bases, with 12 bases sitting between them. The CDR3 region has the DNA TGTGCCACCAACAGGGAGTACTATGGCTACACCTTC. Translating gives CATNREYYGYTF.

The V gene is TRBV29-1, the J gene TRBJ2-7, with TRBD1 matching over 8 bases. V shed 6 bases and J 7 bases; nucleotides not matched to a gene: 11. The CDR3 runs 13 residues. Germline V gene sequence: CDR1 SQVTM, CDR2 ANQGSEA. The CDR3 protein is CSVRQGRKEEQYF. CDR3 bases: TGCAGCGTCAGACAGGGGAGAAAGGAGGAGCAGTACTTC.

The chain links TRBV7-3 to TRBJ2-2; 9 bases match TRBD1. CDR1 and CDR2 from the germline V gene are SGHTA and FQGTGA. The trim removed 2 bases at V and 7 bases at J, leaving 8 bases unmatched. This CDR3 region has 16 residues. The DNA for the CDR3 is TGTGCCAGCAGCTTAGCCGCGGGACAGGGATTCGGGGAGCTGTTTTTT. Its protein product is CASSLAAGQGFGELFF.

The chain carries TRBV30 and TRBJ2-5; 8 positions match TRBD1. The CDR3 has 15 residues. V lost 0 bases to trimming and J lost 4 bases; unmatched junction nucleotides: 7. Germline values: CDR1 GTSNPN, CDR2 SVGIG (reference sequence). Here the CDR3 DNA reads TGTGCCTGGAGTGTAGGGACAGGCCTACGAGAGACCCAGTACTTC. Its translation is CAWSVGTGLRETQYF. Full variable domain (remainder filled in from reference TRBV30 and TRBJ2-5): SQTIHQWPATLVQPVGSPLSLECTVEGTSNPNLYWYRQAAGRGLQLLFYSVGIGQISSEVPQNLSASRPQDRQFILSSKKLLLSDSGFYLCAWSVGTGLRETQYFGPGTRLLVL.

The chain employs TRBV4-3 and TRBJ2-2, with D possibly matching TRBD2 (6 bases). The V end was cut by 0 bases, the J end by 8 bases, with 16 bases between. The CDR3 is 16 amino acids. CDR1 is LGHNA, CDR2 YSLEER, per germline. The CDR3 reads CASSQDVGLRGGELFF. The CDR3 region has the DNA TGCGCCAGCAGCCAAGACGTGGGACTCCGAGGGGGGGAGCTGTTTTTT.

V and J are TRBV11-2 and TRBJ1-2; a weak D match, TRBD1 (6 bases). The CDR3 extends over 15 amino acids. V shed 4 bases and J shed 7 bases, with 19 bases lying between them. Germline CDR1 reads SGHAT; CDR2 reads FQNNGV. For the CDR3, the DNA is TGTGCCAGCAGCTCCCGTACTACAGGGTCTCGTGGCTACACCTTC. Its protein product is CASSSRTTGSRGYTF.

This clone was recorded a few times. CDR3 bases: TGCGCCAGCAGCTTGGGGGGTACTAGCGGGGCTAACGAGCAGTACTTC. It codes for CASSLGGTSGANEQYF. This chain connects TRBV5-1 to TRBJ2-7; TRBD2 agrees at 10 bases. V shed 0 bases and J 5 bases; nucleotides not matched to a gene: 8. CDR3 length equals 16 residues. The V gene's germline CDR1 is SGHRS and CDR2 YFSETQ.

The chain has TRBV6-4 and TRBJ2-2; tentative D call: TRBD2 (5 bases). This CDR3 region has 14 residues. Looked up from germline, CDR1 is MRHNA and CDR2 is SNTAGT. The V end lost 5 bases, the J end lost 6 bases, and 13 bases lay between the germline ends. Written as DNA, the CDR3 is TGTGCCAGCAGTCAACTACTCGGGGCCGGGGAGCTGTTTTTT. Translating it yields CASSQLLGAGELFF.